This entry lists 21 T cell receptor beta chains sequenced from one sample in a study of T cell responses to AZD1222 COVID-19 vaccine. Method: immunoSEQ multiplex PCR; TCRdb's copy keeps in-frame clones and lacks some. The top ten clones hold roughly 6.6% of a sample with about 50,000 clones, around three quarters of them seen once. Sequenced here: peripheral blood, sampled on day 0 of AZD1222 vaccination. The receptors derive from an adult in good health.

The chain joins TRBV5-1 to TRBJ1-2, with D perhaps matching TRBD1 (6 bases). The CDR3 spans 14 residues. Germline loops: CDR1 SGHRS, CDR2 YFSETQ. The V and J ends lost 0 bases and 4 bases respectively, with 10 bases between them. As DNA, the CDR3 is TGCGCCAGCAGCTTGGATCCGGACAGCTATGGCTACACCTTC. This sequence encodes CASSLDPDSYGYTF.

The chain couples TRBV5-1 to TRBJ1-2, with 11 bases fitting TRBD1. The CDR3 sequence is 17 residues long. Germline V gene data show CDR1 as SGHRS and CDR2 as YFSETQ. Losses at the gene ends were 4 bases for V and 4 bases for J; bases not matched to a gene: 12. The CDR3 nucleotides are TGCGCCAGCAGCGCAGGACAGGGGGCTCCCTATGGCTATGGCTACACCTTC. Translated: CASSAGQGAPYGYGYTF.

This chain connects TRBV2 to TRBJ1-6, with D perhaps matching TRBD1 (5 bases). Trimming removed 5 bases from V and 7 bases from J, with 15 bases in between. The CDR3 is made up of 15 amino acids. Per the germline V gene, CDR1 is SNHLY and CDR2 is FYNNEI. The CDR3 DNA reads as TGTGCCAGCAGTAACCTTGGGGGGGAGAATTCACCCCTCCACTTT. Protein sequence: CASSNLGGENSPLHF.

This clone has only a few counts. The chain employs TRBV28 and TRBJ2-6, with unresolved D. This CDR3 contains 16 residues. Trimming removed 1 base from V and 0 bases from J, with 7 bases in between. Germline CDR1 and CDR2: MDHEN and SYDVKM. CDR3 DNA: TGTGCCAGCAGTTTATATCTGTCCTCTGGGGCCAACGTCCTGACTTTC. It yields the protein CASSLYLSSGANVLTF. The variable domain in full, with the rest retrieved from reference TRBV28 and TRBJ2-6, is DVKVTQSSRYLVKRTGEKVFLECVQDMDHENMFWYRQDPGLGLRLIYFSYDVKMKEKGDIPEGYSVSREKKERFSLILESASTNQTSMYLCASSLYLSSGANVLTFGAGSRLTVL.

The V gene is TRBV29-1, the J gene TRBJ2-7; D is ambiguous. Trimming pared 1 base from V and 3 bases from J, leaving 4 bases between. This CDR3 comprises 11 residues. The germline gives CDR1 SQVTM, CDR2 ANQGSEA. CDR3 bases: TGCAGCGTTGAAGTCGGCTACGAGCAGTACGTC. As protein: CSVEVGYEQYV.

The chain is built from TRBV9 and TRBJ1-1; D is perhaps TRBD1 (5 bases). CDR3 length: 13 residues. Germline CDR1 is SGDLS and CDR2 is YYNGEE. Trimming removed 4 bases at V and 3 bases at J, with 10 bases between. The CDR3 sequence is CASSSRGYTEAFF. CDR3 nucleotide sequence: TGTGCCAGCAGCTCTCGGGGGTACACTGAAGCTTTCTTT. The complete variable domain, with remaining parts taken from reference TRBV9 and TRBJ1-1, reads DSGVTQTPKHLITATGQRVTLRCSPRSGDLSVYWYQQSLDQGLQFLIQYYNGEERAKGNILERFSAQQFPDLHSELNLSSLELGDSALYFCASSSRGYTEAFFGQGTRLTVV.

The chain links TRBV7-2 to TRBJ2-7; 7 nucleotides align to TRBD1. Germline V gene sequence: CDR1 SGHTA, CDR2 FQGNSA. Trimming at V came to 5 bases and at J to 0 bases, leaving 16 bases not matched to a gene. The CDR3 sequence is 18 residues long. In nucleotides, the CDR3 is TGTGCCAGCAGCCCCTCACCCGCTACAGGGGTACGCTCCTACGAGCAGTACTTC. As protein: CASSPSPATGVRSYEQYF.

The chain uses TRBV6-1 and TRBJ2-6, with D perhaps TRBD1 or TRBD2 (5 bases each). Trimming took off 1 base at V and 0 bases at J, with 13 bases between the two ends. This CDR3 region has 18 residues. The germline gives CDR1 MNHNS, CDR2 SASEGT. Here the CDR3 DNA reads TGTGCCAGCAGTGAAGGGGCGGCAGGGAGCTCTGGGGCCAACGTCCTGACTTTC. This sequence encodes CASSEGAAGSSGANVLTF.

This chain joins TRBV28 and TRBJ1-5; D not resolved. V lost 3 bases to trimming and J lost 2 bases, with 11 bases between them. The CDR3 loop spans 15 amino acids. CDR1 MDHEN and CDR2 SYDVKM come from the germline V gene. The CDR3 is CASSFRARGNQPQHF. CDR3 bases: TGTGCCAGCAGTTTTAGGGCCCGGGGCAATCAGCCCCAGCATTTT.

The CDR3 region is CASSATGAGQPQHF. The CDR3 DNA sequence: TGTGCCAGCAGTGCGACAGGGGCGGGTCAGCCCCAGCATTTT. The V call is TRBV28, the J call TRBJ1-5, with 8 bases identical to TRBD1. Germline V gives CDR1 MDHEN, CDR2 SYDVKM. CDR3 length equals 14 residues. The trim removed 5 bases at V and 6 bases at J, leaving 6 bases unmatched.

CDR3 sequence reads: CASSLSIGQLNTEAFF. CDR3 DNA sequence: TGCGCCAGCAGCTTGAGCATAGGACAGTTGAACACTGAAGCTTTCTTT. The chain has TRBV5-1 and TRBJ1-1; tentative D call: TRBD1 (6 bases). In germline, CDR1 is SGHRS, CDR2 YFSETQ. This CDR3 is 16 amino acids long. V lost 1 base, J lost 0 bases, and 13 bases lay in between.

For the CDR3, the DNA is TGTGCCACCAGTGAGCCGCCTACTAGCCTAGCCAAAGAGACCCAGTACTTC. This encodes CATSEPPTSLAKETQYF. The chain combines TRBV24-1 with TRBJ2-5; perhaps TRBD2 as D (6 bases). The CDR3 loop spans 17 amino acids. Germline-derived CDR1 and CDR2 are KGHDR and SFDVKD. V lost 4 bases and J lost 3, with 20 bases in between.

V gene TRBV14 combines with J gene TRBJ2-3; possible D gene TRBD1, 5 bases. There are 14 residues in the CDR3. Germline V CDR1 and CDR2: SGHDN, FVKESK. V lost 4 bases, J lost 4 bases, and 12 bases lay in between. The CDR3 is CASSPRGLADTQYF. The DNA for the CDR3 is TGTGCCAGCAGCCCAAGGGGCTTAGCAGATACGCAGTATTTT.

The chain uses TRBV3-1 (or the pseudogene TRBV3-2) and TRBJ2-1; 7 nucleotides match TRBD2. Germline CDR1 is LGHDT and CDR2 is YNNKEL (reference sequence). Unmatched junction bases numbered 5, after V lost 2 bases and J lost 4 bases. CDR3 length: 15 residues. CDR3 residues: CASSQSGAFYNEQFF. In nucleotides, the CDR3 is TGTGCCAGCAGCCAAAGCGGGGCCTTTTACAATGAGCAGTTCTTC.

A remark on this clone: Distinct nucleotide sequences in the sample also encode this CDR3. V is TRBV27 and J is TRBJ1-5, with D unclear. There are 13 residues in the CDR3. Germline loops: CDR1 MNHEY, CDR2 SMNVEV (reference sequence). V lost 2 bases and J 5 bases, leaving 7 bases between the germline ends. The CDR3 here is CASSLLGDQPQHF. For the CDR3, the DNA is TGTGCCAGCAGTTTACTGGGAGATCAGCCCCAGCATTTT.

The chain is built from TRBV28 and TRBJ1-1; TRBD1 might be the D (5 bases). The CDR3 extends over 12 amino acids. The V end was cut by 6 bases, the J end by 11 bases, with 16 bases between. Germline V gene data show CDR1 as MDHEN and CDR2 as SYDVKM. Here the CDR3 reads CASRRTGLGAFF. The CDR3 bases are TGTGCCAGCAGACGCACAGGCCTAGGGGCTTTCTTT. Full variable domain (rest looked up from reference TRBV28 and TRBJ1-1): DVKVTQSSRYLVKRTGEKVFLECVQDMDHENMFWYRQDPGLGLRLIYFSYDVKMKEKGDIPEGYSVSREKKERFSLILESASTNQTSMYLCASRRTGLGAFFGQGTRLTVV.

The chain is built from TRBV28 and TRBJ1-2; D gene ambiguous. The CDR3 consists of 12 residues. Trimming removed 5 bases from V and 7 bases from J, with 11 bases in between. Germline V lookup: CDR1 MDHEN, CDR2 SYDVKM. This CDR3 is CASSLGFGGYTF. The CDR3 DNA reads as TGTGCCAGCAGTCTCGGATTTGGTGGCTACACCTTC.

This sequence joins TRBV7-2 and TRBJ2-3; tentatively, D is TRBD1 or TRBD2 (6 bases each). Per the germline V gene, CDR1 is SGHTA and CDR2 is FQGNSA. V was trimmed by 6 bases and J by 4 bases, leaving 17 bases between them. The CDR3 is 15 residues long. The CDR3 loop reads CASSPGRGGPDTQYF. The CDR3 bases are TGTGCCAGCAGTCCCGGGAGAGGGGGGCCAGATACGCAGTATTTT.

The V gene is TRBV20-1, the J gene TRBJ2-1; a possible D gene is TRBD1 (5 bases). The CDR3 spans 13 residues. CDR1 DFQATT and CDR2 SNEGSKA come from the germline V gene (reference sequence). V shed 3 bases and J shed 8 bases, with 14 bases lying between them. This CDR3 is CSASTGRAHEQFF. As DNA, the CDR3 is TGCAGTGCTAGTACAGGACGGGCCCATGAGCAGTTCTTC.

The CDR3 region is CASSLSDRDLTYEQYF. The CDR3 nucleotides are TGTGCCAGCAGTCTATCGGACAGGGATCTCACCTACGAGCAGTACTTC. The rearrangement uses TRBV28 and TRBJ2-7; TRBD1 matches at 8 bases. J lost 2 bases, V lost 5 bases, and 11 bases had no gene match. Germline V gene sequence: CDR1 MDHEN, CDR2 SYDVKM. The length of the CDR3 is 16 residues.

The rearrangement joins TRBV6-4 to TRBJ2-1, with 8 bases lining up with TRBD2. CDR1 is MRHNA and CDR2 is SNTAGT in the germline V gene. The J segment lost 0 bases and the V segment lost 5 bases, leaving 3 bases of the junction unmatched. The CDR3 is 15 amino acids. Here the CDR3 reads CASSKLADSYNEQFF. The CDR3 DNA is TGTGCCAGCAGTAAACTAGCGGACTCCTACAATGAGCAGTTCTTC.